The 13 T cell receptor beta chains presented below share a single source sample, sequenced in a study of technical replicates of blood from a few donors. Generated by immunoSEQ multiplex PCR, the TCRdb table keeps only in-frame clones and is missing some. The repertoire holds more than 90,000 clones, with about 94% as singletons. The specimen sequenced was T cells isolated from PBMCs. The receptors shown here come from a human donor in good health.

CDR3 DNA sequence: TGTGCCAGCAGCTTATATAGCGGGAGGGCATCCGAGCAGTACTTC. This codes for CASSLYSGRASEQYF. The V gene is TRBV6-6, the J gene TRBJ2-7; 11 bases align to TRBD2. This CDR3 is built from 15 residues. Germline values: CDR1 MNHNY, CDR2 SVGAGI (reference sequence). Trimming removed 6 bases from V and 6 bases from J; junction bases left unmatched: 10.

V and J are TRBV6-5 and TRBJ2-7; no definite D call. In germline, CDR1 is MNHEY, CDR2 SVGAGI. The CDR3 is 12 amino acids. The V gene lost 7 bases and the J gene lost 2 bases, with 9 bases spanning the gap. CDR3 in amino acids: CASTGQPYEQYF. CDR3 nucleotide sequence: TGTGCCAGCACTGGGCAACCCTACGAGCAGTACTTC.

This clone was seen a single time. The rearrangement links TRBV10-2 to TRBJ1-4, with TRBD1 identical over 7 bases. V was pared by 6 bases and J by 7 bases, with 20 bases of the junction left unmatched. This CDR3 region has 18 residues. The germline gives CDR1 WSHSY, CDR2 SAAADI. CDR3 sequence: CASSLTGKGSSIGEKLFF. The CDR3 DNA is TGCGCCAGCAGCTTGACAGGGAAAGGATCCAGCATCGGTGAAAAACTGTTTTTT.

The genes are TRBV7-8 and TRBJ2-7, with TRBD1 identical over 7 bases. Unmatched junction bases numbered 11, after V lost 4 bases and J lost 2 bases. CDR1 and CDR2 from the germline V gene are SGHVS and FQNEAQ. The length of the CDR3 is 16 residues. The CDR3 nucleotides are TGTGCCAGCAGCTGGGAAGCCGGGACAGAAACCTACGAGCAGTACTTC. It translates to CASSWEAGTETYEQYF.

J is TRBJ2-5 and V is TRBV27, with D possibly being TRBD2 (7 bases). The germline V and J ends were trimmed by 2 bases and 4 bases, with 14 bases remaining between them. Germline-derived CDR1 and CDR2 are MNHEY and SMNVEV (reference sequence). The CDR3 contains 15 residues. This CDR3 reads CASSLTTGRGETQYF. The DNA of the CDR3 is TGTGCCAGCAGTTTAACCACAGGGAGGGGAGAGACCCAGTACTTC.

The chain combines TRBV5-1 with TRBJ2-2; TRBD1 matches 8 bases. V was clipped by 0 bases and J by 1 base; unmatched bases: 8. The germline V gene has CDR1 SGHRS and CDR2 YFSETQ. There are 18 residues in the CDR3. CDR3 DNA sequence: TGCGCCAGCAGCTTGGGGTCAGGGGGCTATTGGAACACCGGGGAGCTGTTTTTT. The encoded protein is CASSLGSGGYWNTGELFF.

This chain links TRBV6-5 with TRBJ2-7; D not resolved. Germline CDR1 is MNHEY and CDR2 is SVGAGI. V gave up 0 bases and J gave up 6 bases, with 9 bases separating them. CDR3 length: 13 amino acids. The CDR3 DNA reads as TGTGCCAGCAGTTACTCCGGGTGGCGCGAGCAGTACTTC. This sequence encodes CASSYSGWREQYF.

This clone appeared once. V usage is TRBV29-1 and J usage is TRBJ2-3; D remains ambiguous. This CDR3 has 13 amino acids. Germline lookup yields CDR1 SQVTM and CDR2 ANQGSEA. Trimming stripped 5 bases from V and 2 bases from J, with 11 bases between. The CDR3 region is CSVPGLATDTQYF. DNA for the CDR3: TGCAGCGTTCCGGGTTTAGCCACAGATACGCAGTATTTT.

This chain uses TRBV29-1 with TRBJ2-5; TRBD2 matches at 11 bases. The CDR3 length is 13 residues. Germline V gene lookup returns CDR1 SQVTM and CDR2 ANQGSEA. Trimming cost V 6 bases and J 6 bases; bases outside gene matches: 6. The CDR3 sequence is CSVRGLADQTQYF. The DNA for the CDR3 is TGCAGCGTCAGGGGACTAGCGGATCAGACCCAGTACTTC. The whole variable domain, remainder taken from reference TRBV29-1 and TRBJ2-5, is SAVISQKPSRDICQRGTSLTIQCQVDSQVTMMFWYRQQPGQSLTLIATANQGSEATYESGFVIDKFPISRPNLTFSTLTVSNMSPEDSSIYLCSVRGLADQTQYFGPGTRLLVL.

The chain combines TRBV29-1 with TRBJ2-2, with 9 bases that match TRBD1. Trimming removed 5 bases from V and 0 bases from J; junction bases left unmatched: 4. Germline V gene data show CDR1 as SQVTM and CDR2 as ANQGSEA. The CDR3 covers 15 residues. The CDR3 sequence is CSVSGQGTNTGELFF. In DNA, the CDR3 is TGCAGCGTTTCGGGACAGGGAACGAACACCGGGGAGCTGTTTTTT.

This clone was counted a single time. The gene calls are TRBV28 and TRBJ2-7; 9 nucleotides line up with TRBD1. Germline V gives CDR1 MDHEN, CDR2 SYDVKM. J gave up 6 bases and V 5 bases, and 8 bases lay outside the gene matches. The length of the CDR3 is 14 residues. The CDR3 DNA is TGTGCCAGCAGTCTAGGGGACAGGGCAGCCGAGCAGTACTTC. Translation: CASSLGDRAAEQYF.

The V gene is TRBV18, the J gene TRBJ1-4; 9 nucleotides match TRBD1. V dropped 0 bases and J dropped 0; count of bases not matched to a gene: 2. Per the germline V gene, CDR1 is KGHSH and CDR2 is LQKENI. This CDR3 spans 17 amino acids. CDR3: CASSPPGTGSTNEKLFF. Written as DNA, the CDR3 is TGTGCCAGCTCACCACCCGGGACAGGGTCAACTAATGAAAAACTGTTTTTT. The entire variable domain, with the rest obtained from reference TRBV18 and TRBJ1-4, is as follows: NAGVMQNPRHLVRRRGQEARLRCSPMKGHSHVYWYRQLPEEGLKFMVYLQKENIIDESGMPKERFSAEFPKEGPSILRIQQVVRGDSAAYFCASSPPGTGSTNEKLFFGSGTQLSVL.

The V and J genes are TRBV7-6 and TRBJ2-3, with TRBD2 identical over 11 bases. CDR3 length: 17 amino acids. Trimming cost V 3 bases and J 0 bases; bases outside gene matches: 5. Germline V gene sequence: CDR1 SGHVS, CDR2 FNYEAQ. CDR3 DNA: TGTGCCAGCAGCTTTTCCTCTAGCGGGGGGAGCACAGATACGCAGTATTTT. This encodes CASSFSSSGGSTDTQYF.